This entry concerns a single T cell receptor beta chain. Its antigen is currently unknown. The data originate from a study of cytomegalovirus exposure and HLA in healthy donors. The CDR3 totals 13 residues. The germline V gene has CDR1 MDHEN and CDR2 SYDVKM. V was clipped by 9 bases and J by 3 bases; unmatched bases: 6. Study findings and constraints: The study put 150 or so TCR beta chains on its list as cytomegalovirus-associated. Diagnosis of cytomegalovirus status made by the classifier reportedly showed high specificity and sensitivity. TCR association rates varied by HLA locus in a later analysis, with DRB1 highest and HLA-C lowest.

PCR amplification relied on 60 Vbeta primers (plus 13 Jbeta primers). The protocol was immunoSEQ multiplex PCR, while the TCRdb copy is restricted to in-frame clones and leaves out a portion. The data hold over 200,000 clones, with about 85% observed a single time. The sequenced sample was PBMCs. The chain is built from TRBV28 and TRBJ2-5; 8 bases fit TRBD1. This TCR derives from a human donor in good health. The CDR3 reads CASHDRGKETQYF. CDR3 sequence (DNA): TGTGCCAGTCATGACAGGGGTAAAGAGACCCAGTACTTC.